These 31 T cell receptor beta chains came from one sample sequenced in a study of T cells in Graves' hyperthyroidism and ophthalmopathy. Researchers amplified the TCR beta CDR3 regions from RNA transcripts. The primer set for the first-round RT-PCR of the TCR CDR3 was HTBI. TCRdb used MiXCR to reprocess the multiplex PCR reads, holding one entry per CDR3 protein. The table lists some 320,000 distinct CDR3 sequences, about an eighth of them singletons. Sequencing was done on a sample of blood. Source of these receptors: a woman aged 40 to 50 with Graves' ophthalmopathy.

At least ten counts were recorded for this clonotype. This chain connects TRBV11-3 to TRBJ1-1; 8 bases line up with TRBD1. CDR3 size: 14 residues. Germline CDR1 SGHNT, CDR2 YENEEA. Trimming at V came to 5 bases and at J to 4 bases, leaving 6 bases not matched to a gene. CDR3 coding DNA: TGTGCCAGCAGCGCCCAGGGGGCAGCCACTGAAGCTTTCTTT. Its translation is CASSAQGAATEAFF.

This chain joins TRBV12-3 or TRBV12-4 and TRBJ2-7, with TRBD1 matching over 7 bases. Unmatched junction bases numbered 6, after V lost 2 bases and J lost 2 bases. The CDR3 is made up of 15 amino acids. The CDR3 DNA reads TGTGCCAGCAGTTTACAGGGGGTCTCAACCTACGAGCAGTACTTC. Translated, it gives CASSLQGVSTYEQYF.

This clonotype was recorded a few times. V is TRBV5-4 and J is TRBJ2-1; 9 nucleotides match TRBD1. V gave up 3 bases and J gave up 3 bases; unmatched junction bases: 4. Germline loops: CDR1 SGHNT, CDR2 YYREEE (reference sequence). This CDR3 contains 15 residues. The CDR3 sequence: CASSSGQGLYNEQFF. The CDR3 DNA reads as TGTGCCAGCAGCTCGGGACAGGGTCTCTACAATGAGCAGTTCTTC.

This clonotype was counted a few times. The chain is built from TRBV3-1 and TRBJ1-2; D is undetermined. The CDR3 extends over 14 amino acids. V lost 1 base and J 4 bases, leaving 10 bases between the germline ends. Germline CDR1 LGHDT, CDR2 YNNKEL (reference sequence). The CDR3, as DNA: TGTGCCAGCAGCCAAGCAAAAAGGCTCTATGGCTACACCTTC. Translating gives CASSQAKRLYGYTF.

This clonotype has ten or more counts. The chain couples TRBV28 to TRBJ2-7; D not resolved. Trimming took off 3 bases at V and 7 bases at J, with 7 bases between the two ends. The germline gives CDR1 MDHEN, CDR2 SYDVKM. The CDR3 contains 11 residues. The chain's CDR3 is CASSLVGEQYF. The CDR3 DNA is TGTGCCAGCAGTTTGGTGGGTGAGCAGTACTTC.

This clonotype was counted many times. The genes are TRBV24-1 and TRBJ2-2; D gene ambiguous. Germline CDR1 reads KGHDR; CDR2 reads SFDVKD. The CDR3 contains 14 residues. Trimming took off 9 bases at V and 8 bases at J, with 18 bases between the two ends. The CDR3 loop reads CATGQGRVSGELFF. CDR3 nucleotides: TGTGCCACCGGGCAAGGGCGAGTTTCAGGGGAGCTGTTTTTT.

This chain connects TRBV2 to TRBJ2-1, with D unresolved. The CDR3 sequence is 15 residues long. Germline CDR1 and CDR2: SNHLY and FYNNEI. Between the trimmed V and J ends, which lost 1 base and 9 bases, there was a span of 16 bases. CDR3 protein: CASSEVLTGVGEQFF. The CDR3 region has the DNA TGTGCCAGCAGTGAAGTTCTCACGGGCGTTGGTGAGCAGTTCTTC.

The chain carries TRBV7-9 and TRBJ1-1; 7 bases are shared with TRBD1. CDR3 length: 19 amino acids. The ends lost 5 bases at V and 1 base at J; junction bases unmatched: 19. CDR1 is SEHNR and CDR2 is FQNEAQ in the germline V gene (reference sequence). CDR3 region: CASSGQSRATGSRNTEAFF. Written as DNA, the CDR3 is TGTGCCAGCAGCGGACAGAGTAGGGCGACAGGGAGCAGGAACACTGAAGCTTTCTTT.

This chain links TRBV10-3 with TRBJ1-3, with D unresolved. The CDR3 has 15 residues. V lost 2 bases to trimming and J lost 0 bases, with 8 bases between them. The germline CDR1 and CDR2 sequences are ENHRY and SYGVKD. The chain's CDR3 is CAISEIRSSGNTIYF. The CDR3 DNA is TGTGCCATCAGTGAGATCCGGAGCTCTGGAAACACCATATATTTT.

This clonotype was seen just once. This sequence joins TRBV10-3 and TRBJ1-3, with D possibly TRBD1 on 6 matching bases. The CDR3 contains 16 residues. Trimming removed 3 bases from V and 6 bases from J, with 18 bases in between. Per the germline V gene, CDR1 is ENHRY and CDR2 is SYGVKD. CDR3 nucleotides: TGTGCCATCAGTGACCCAGAACAGGGTTTGGAAAACACCATATATTTT. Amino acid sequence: CAISDPEQGLENTIYF.

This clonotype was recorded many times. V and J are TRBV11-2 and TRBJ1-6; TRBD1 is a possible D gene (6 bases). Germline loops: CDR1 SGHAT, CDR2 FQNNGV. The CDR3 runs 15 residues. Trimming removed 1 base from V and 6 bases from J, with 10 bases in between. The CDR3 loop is CASSLGQGSNSPLHF. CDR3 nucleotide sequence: TGTGCCAGCAGCTTAGGTCAGGGGTCTAATTCACCCCTCCACTTT. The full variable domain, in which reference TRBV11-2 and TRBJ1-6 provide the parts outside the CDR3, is EAGVAQSPRYKIIEKRQSVAFWCNPISGHATLYWYQQILGQGPKLLIQFQNNGVVDDSQLPKDRFSAERLKGVDSTLKIQPAKLEDSAVYLCASSLGQGSNSPLHFGNGTRLTVT.

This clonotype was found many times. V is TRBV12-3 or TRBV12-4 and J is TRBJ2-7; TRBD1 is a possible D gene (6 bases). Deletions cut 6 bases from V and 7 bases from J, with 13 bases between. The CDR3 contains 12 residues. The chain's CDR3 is CASSDRRREQYF. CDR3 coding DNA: TGTGCCAGCAGCGACAGGCGTAGGGAGCAGTACTTC.

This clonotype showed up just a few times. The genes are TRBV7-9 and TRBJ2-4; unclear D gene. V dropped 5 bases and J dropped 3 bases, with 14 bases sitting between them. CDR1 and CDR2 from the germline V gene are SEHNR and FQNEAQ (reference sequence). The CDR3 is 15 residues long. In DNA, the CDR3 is TGTGCCAGCAGCGAAATAGAAAGGTTCAAAAACATTCAGTACTTC. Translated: CASSEIERFKNIQYF. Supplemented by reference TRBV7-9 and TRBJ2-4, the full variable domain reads DTGVSQNPRHKITKRGQNVTFRCDPISEHNRLYWYRQTLGQGPEFLTYFQNEAQLEKSRLLSDRFSAERPKGSFSTLEIQRTEQGDSAMYLCASSEIERFKNIQYFGAGTRLSVL.

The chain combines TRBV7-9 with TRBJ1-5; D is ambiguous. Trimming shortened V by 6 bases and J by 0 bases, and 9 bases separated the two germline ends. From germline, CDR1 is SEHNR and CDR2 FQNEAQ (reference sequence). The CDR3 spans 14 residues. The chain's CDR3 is CASSSGDSNQPQHF. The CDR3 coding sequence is TGTGCCAGCAGTTCTGGGGATAGCAATCAGCCCCAGCATTTT.

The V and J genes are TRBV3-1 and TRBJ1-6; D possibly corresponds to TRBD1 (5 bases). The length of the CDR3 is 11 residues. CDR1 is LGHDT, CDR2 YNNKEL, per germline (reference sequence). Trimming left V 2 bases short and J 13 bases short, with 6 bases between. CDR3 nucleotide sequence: TGTGCCAGCAGCCAACGGGGGCCCCTCCACTTT. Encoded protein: CASSQRGPLHF.

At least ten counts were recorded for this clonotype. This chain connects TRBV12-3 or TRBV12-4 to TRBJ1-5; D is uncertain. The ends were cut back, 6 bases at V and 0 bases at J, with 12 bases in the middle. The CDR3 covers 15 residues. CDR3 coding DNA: TGTGCCAGCAGCTCCTCATATCGTAGCAATCAGCCCCAGCATTTT. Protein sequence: CASSSSYRSNQPQHF.

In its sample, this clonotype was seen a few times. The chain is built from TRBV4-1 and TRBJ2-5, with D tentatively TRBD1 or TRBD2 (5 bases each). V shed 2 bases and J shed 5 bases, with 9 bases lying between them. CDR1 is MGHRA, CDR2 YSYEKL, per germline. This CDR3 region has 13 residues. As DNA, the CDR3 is TGCGCCAGCAGCCAACCCAGGGAGGAGACCCAGTACTTC. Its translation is CASSQPREETQYF.

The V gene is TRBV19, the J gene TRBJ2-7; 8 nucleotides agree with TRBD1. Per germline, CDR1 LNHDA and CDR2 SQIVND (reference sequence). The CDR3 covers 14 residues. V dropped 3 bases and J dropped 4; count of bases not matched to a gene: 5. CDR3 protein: CASSIGTGSYEQYF. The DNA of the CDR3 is TGTGCCAGTAGTATTGGGACAGGTTCGTACGAGCAGTACTTC. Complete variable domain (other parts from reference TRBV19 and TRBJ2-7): DGGITQSPKYLFRKEGQNVTLSCEQNLNHDAMYWYRQDPGQGLRLIYYSQIVNDFQKGDIAEGYSVSREKKESFPLTVTSAQKNPTAFYLCASSIGTGSYEQYFGPGTRLTVT.

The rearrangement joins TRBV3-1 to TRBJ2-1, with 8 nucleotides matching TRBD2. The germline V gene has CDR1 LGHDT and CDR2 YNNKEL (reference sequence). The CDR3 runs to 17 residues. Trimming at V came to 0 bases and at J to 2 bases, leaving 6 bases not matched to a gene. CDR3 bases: TGTGCCAGCAGCCAAGACCGAGCACTAGCGGCCTACAATGAGCAGTTCTTC. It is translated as CASSQDRALAAYNEQFF.

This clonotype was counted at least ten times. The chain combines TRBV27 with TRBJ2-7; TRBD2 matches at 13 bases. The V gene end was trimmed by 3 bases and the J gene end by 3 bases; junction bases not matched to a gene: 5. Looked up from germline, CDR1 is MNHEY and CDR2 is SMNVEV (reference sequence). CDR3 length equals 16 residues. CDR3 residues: CASSLSLAGGIYEQYF. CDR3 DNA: TGTGCCAGCAGTTTGTCACTAGCGGGAGGGATCTACGAGCAGTACTTC.

The CDR3 DNA sequence: TGTGCCAGCAGTCGGACTAGTCTAAGCGAGCAGTACTTC. Its translation: CASSRTSLSEQYF. The chain has TRBV12-3 or TRBV12-4 and TRBJ2-7, with 7 positions matching TRBD2. Losses at the gene ends were 5 bases for V and 6 bases for J; bases not matched to a gene: 7. This CDR3 is 13 amino acids long.

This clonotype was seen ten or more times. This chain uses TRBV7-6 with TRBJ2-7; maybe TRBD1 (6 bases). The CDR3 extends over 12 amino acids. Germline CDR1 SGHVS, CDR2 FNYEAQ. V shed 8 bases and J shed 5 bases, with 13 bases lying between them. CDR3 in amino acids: CASRSDSDEQYF. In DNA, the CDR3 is TGTGCCAGCCGTTCGGACAGCGACGAGCAGTACTTC.

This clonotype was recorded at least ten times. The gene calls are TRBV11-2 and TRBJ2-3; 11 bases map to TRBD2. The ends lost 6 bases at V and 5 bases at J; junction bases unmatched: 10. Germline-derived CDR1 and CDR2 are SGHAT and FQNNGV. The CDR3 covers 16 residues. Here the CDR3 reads CASRRGSGRAGDTQYF. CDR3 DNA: TGTGCCAGCAGAAGAGGTAGCGGGAGGGCGGGAGATACGCAGTATTTT.

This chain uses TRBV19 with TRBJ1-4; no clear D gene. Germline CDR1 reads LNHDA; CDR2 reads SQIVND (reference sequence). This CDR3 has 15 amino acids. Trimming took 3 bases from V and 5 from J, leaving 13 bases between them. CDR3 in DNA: TGTGCCAGTAGTATGGGGATACCTGGGAATGAAAAACTGTTTTTT. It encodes CASSMGIPGNEKLFF.

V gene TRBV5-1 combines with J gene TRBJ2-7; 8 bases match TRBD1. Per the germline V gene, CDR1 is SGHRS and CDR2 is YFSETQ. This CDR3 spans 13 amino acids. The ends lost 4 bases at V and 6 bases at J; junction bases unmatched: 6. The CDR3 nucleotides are TGCGCCAGCAGCGCATTGACAGGGGTCGAGCAGTACTTC. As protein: CASSALTGVEQYF. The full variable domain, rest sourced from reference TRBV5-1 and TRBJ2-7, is KAGVTQTPRYLIKTRGQQVTLSCSPISGHRSVSWYQQTPGQGLQFLFEYFSETQRNKGNFPGRFSGRQFSNSRSEMNVSTLELGDSALYLCASSALTGVEQYFGPGTRLTVT.

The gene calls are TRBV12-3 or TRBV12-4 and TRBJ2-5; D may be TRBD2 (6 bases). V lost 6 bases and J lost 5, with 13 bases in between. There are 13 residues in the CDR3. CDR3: CASSTGVGETQYF. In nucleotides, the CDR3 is TGTGCCAGCAGCACGGGAGTAGGGGAGACCCAGTACTTC.

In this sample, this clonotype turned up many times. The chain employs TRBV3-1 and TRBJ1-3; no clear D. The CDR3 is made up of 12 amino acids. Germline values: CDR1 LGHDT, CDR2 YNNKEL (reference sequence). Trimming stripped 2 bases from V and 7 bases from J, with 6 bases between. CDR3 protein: CASSQRSNTIYF. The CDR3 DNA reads TGTGCCAGCAGCCAACGTTCTAACACCATATATTTT.

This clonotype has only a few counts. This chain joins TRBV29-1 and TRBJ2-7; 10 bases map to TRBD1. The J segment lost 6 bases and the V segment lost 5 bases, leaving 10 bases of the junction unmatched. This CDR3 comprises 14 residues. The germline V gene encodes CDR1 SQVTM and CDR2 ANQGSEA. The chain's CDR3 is CSVSAGTGDGEQYF. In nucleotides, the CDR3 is TGCAGCGTTAGCGCCGGGACAGGGGATGGCGAGCAGTACTTC.

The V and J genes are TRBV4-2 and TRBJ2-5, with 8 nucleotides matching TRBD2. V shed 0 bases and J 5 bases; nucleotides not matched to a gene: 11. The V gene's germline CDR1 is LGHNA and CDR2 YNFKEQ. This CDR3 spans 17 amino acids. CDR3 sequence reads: CASSQDGYPGGRETQYF. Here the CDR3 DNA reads TGTGCCAGCAGCCAAGACGGATATCCGGGGGGGCGGGAGACCCAGTACTTC.

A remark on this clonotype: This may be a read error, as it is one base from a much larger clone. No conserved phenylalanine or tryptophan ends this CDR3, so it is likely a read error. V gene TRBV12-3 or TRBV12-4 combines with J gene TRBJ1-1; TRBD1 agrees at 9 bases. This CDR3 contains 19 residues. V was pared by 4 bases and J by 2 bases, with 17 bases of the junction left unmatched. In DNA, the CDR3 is TGTGCCAGCAGTTACCTGAAGACAGGGGGTCGATTGGGTAACACTGAAGCTTTCCTT. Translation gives CASSYLKTGGRLGNTEAFL.

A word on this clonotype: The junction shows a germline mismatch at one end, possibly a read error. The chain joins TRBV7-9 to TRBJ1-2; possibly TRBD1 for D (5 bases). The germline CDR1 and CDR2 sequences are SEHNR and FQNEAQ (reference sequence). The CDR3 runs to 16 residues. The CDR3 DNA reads TGCGCCAGCAGCCCCTTTTCGGGGACCGCCGTCTATGGCTACACCTTC. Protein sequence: CASSPFSGTAVYGYTF.